The 8 T cell receptor beta chains below were found in one sample sequenced in a study of T cells after yellow fever vaccination. Each CDR3 protein gets one entry after TCRdb re-called the 5' RACE reads with MiXCR. The sample records 250,000 to 300,000 distinct CDR3 sequences, roughly 4.8% being singletons. This material consisted of CD4+ T cells sorted from PBMCs, taken on the day of the yellow fever booster vaccination. The source is a man aged 18 to 29 who received the YFV17D yellow fever vaccine.

This clonotype was observed a handful of times. V and J are TRBV9 and TRBJ2-4; a weak D match, TRBD1 (6 bases). V lost 2 bases and J lost 9, with 21 bases in between. CDR1 is SGDLS and CDR2 is YYNGEE in the germline V gene. The CDR3 is 16 amino acids. CDR3 in DNA: TGTGCCAGCAGCGTGGGGTTCCCTTTACAGGGTACCATTCAGTACTTC. It is translated as CASSVGFPLQGTIQYF.

This sequence joins TRBV6-5 and TRBJ1-2; weak D call: TRBD1 (6 bases). There are 14 residues in the CDR3. CDR1 is MNHEY, CDR2 SVGAGI, per germline. V was trimmed by 8 bases and J by 6 bases, leaving 19 bases between them. For the CDR3, the DNA is TGTGCCAGCCGACAGGTAACCCTAGCGGATGGCTACACCTTC. It is translated as CASRQVTLADGYTF.

This clonotype was found many times. V gene TRBV7-6 combines with J gene TRBJ2-5; D is unresolved. This CDR3 spans 13 amino acids. Germline V gene data show CDR1 as SGHVS and CDR2 as FNYEAQ. The ends were cut back, 5 bases at V and 0 bases at J, with 7 bases in the middle. The CDR3 region is CASSARYQETQYF. The CDR3 coding sequence is TGTGCCAGCAGCGCGCGGTACCAAGAGACCCAGTACTTC.

This clonotype has only a few counts. The chain carries TRBV18 and TRBJ1-3; D not certain. The V end was cut by 4 bases, the J end by 7 bases, with 14 bases between. Germline-derived CDR1 and CDR2 are KGHSH and LQKENI. The CDR3 runs 14 residues. CDR3 in amino acids: CASSQQGISNTIYF. DNA for the CDR3: TGTGCCAGCTCACAGCAAGGGATTTCGAACACCATATATTTT.

The table lists this clonotype with many counts. The chain links TRBV7-2 to TRBJ2-3; 8 bases line up with TRBD1. The germline gives CDR1 SGHTA, CDR2 FQGNSA. The ends lost 6 bases at V and 2 bases at J; junction bases unmatched: 7. The length of the CDR3 is 15 residues. The DNA for the CDR3 is TGTGCCAGCAGACTCCGACAGGGGAACACAGATACGCAGTATTTT. It yields the protein CASRLRQGNTDTQYF.

This clonotype was seen at least ten times. V is TRBV7-8 and J is TRBJ2-4, with D maybe TRBD2 (5 bases). CDR1 and CDR2 (germline): SGHVS, FQNEAQ. The CDR3 has 14 amino acids. V gave up 1 base and J gave up 7 bases, with 11 bases separating them. CDR3 nucleotides: TGTGCCAGCAGCTTAGGTCGGACTTCTAACATTCAGTACTTC. It yields the protein CASSLGRTSNIQYF.

Only a few counts were recorded for this clonotype. The V and J genes are TRBV28 and TRBJ1-2; TRBD1 is a possible D gene (5 bases). Germline V gives CDR1 MDHEN, CDR2 SYDVKM. The length of the CDR3 is 13 residues. The V and J ends lost 10 bases and 1 base respectively, with 13 bases between them. The DNA for the CDR3 is TGTGCCACCACGGAGGGGAGTAACTATGGCTACACCTTC. Encoded protein: CATTEGSNYGYTF.

This clonotype was recorded at least ten times. The V and J genes are TRBV20-1 and TRBJ1-5; TRBD1 matches 7 bases. The CDR3 has 12 residues. Germline assignment: CDR1 DFQATT and CDR2 SNEGSKA (reference sequence). CDR3 nucleotides: TGCAGCGCCCGGGACAGTAATCAGCCCCAGCATTTT. It specifies CSARDSNQPQHF.